One sample yielded the 17 T cell receptor beta chains listed below, sequenced in a study of cytomegalovirus exposure and HLA in healthy donors. Primers for the PCR totalled 60 Vbeta and 13 Jbeta. Using immunoSEQ multiplex PCR, the repertoire was profiled, and TCRdb retains in-frame clones only, with some absent. The table for this sample gives around 110,000 clones. Sequenced input: PBMCs. Receptor source: a man younger than 40 in good health and CMV-seronegative.

The J gene is TRBJ1-4, the V gene TRBV19, with 8 bases lining up with TRBD1. The CDR3 is 16 residues long. J was trimmed by 3 bases and V by 5 bases; bases with no gene match: 8. The germline V gene encodes CDR1 LNHDA and CDR2 SQIVND (reference sequence). The chain's CDR3 is CASSSRSTGANEKLFF. The CDR3 DNA sequence: TGTGCCAGTAGTTCTCGTTCGACAGGGGCTAATGAAAAACTGTTTTTT.

The rearrangement uses TRBV9 and TRBJ1-1, with unresolved D. The CDR3 contains 16 residues. The V and J ends lost 0 bases and 0 bases respectively, with 12 bases between them. Germline CDR1 reads SGDLS; CDR2 reads YYNGEE. CDR3 nucleotides: TGTGCCAGCAGCGTAGGACGGAGCAGATTGAACACTGAAGCTTTCTTT. Translation: CASSVGRSRLNTEAFF.

The chain combines TRBV9 with TRBJ2-3; D uncertain. Per germline, CDR1 SGDLS and CDR2 YYNGEE. This CDR3 contains 13 residues. Trimming removed 0 bases from V and 5 bases from J, with 7 bases in between. This chain's CDR3 is CASSVERIDTQYF. DNA of the CDR3: TGTGCCAGCAGCGTAGAGCGTATAGATACGCAGTATTTT.

The chain carries TRBV19 and TRBJ1-3; 8 bases are shared with TRBD1. This CDR3 has 15 amino acids. Trimming removed 6 bases from V and 0 bases from J; junction bases left unmatched: 4. CDR1 and CDR2 (germline): LNHDA, SQIVND (reference sequence). The CDR3 reads CASRGQAISGNTIYF. The CDR3 region has the DNA TGTGCCAGTAGGGGACAGGCGATCTCTGGAAACACCATATATTTT.

This chain links TRBV9 with TRBJ2-3, with TRBD2 identical over 16 bases. Trimming took 3 bases from V and 0 from J; bases not matched to a gene: 4. The CDR3 covers 18 residues. CDR1 and CDR2 (germline): SGDLS, YYNGEE. The DNA for the CDR3 is TGTGCCAGCAGCGGGGGACTAGCGGGGGGGCCTAGCACAGATACGCAGTATTTT. It encodes CASSGGLAGGPSTDTQYF. Filled out from reference TRBV9 and TRBJ2-3, the complete variable domain reads DSGVTQTPKHLITATGQRVTLRCSPRSGDLSVYWYQQSLDQGLQFLIQYYNGEERAKGNILERFSAQQFPDLHSELNLSSLELGDSALYFCASSGGLAGGPSTDTQYFGPGTRLTVL.

This chain links TRBV19 with TRBJ1-1, with D uncertain. V lost 10 bases and J 4 bases, leaving 16 bases between the germline ends. Germline V gene data show CDR1 as LNHDA and CDR2 as SQIVND (reference sequence). The CDR3 covers 13 residues. The CDR3 here is CATRAGHATEAFF. DNA for the CDR3: TGTGCCACTAGGGCTGGGCACGCCACTGAAGCTTTCTTT.

The rearrangement links TRBV4-2 to TRBJ2-7; a possible D gene is TRBD2 (6 bases). The germline gives CDR1 LGHNA, CDR2 YNFKEQ. V lost 1 base, J lost 1 base, and 11 bases lay in between. This CDR3 spans 15 amino acids. CDR3 DNA sequence: TGTGCCAGCAGCCAAGCCGGGCGGGGATCCTACGAGCAGTACTTC. Its protein is CASSQAGRGSYEQYF.

The J gene is TRBJ2-7, the V gene TRBV27, with D uncertain. The germline CDR1 and CDR2 sequences are MNHEY and SMNVEV (reference sequence). V was pared by 5 bases and J by 6 bases, with 14 bases between. There are 13 residues in the CDR3. For the CDR3, the DNA is TGTGCCAGCAGTGCTACAGATACCCCCGAGCAGTACTTC. It specifies CASSATDTPEQYF.

V is TRBV15 and J is TRBJ2-5, with TRBD2 as a possible D gene (6 bases). V was cut by 7 bases and J by 5 bases, with 17 bases left in between. Germline V lookup: CDR1 LNHNV, CDR2 YYDKDF (reference sequence). The CDR3 covers 14 residues. As DNA, the CDR3 is TGTGCCACCACTGGTGGAGGGGCAGGGGAGACCCAGTACTTC. Residues: CATTGGGAGETQYF.

The chain employs TRBV7-2 and TRBJ2-1, with D possibly TRBD1 on 6 matching bases. The CDR3 runs to 13 residues. Between the trimmed V and J ends, which lost 2 bases and 6 bases, there was a span of 8 bases. Germline values: CDR1 SGHTA, CDR2 FQGNSA. The CDR3 nucleotides read TGTGCCAGCAGCTTAAGAGGGGGCAATGAGCAGTTCTTC. This codes for CASSLRGGNEQFF.

The rearrangement joins TRBV27 to TRBJ1-1; possible D gene TRBD1, 5 bases. CDR1 MNHEY and CDR2 SMNVEV come from the germline V gene (reference sequence). V lost 3 bases to trimming and J lost 7 bases, with 12 bases between them. The length of the CDR3 is 13 residues. The CDR3 nucleotides read TGTGCCAGCAGTTTTGGTGGAGACAGTGAAGCTTTCTTT. Its translation: CASSFGGDSEAFF.

The chain employs TRBV5-4 and TRBJ1-1; D is perhaps TRBD1 (6 bases). This CDR3 has 15 amino acids. Trimming cost V 4 bases and J 1 base, with 14 bases left between them. Germline V lookup: CDR1 SGHNT, CDR2 YYREEE (reference sequence). This CDR3 is CASSQNGGANTEAFF. The CDR3 nucleotides are TGTGCCAGCAGCCAAAATGGGGGGGCGAACACTGAAGCTTTCTTT.

The J gene is TRBJ2-3, the V gene TRBV7-6, with a weak D call TRBD2 (5 bases). The CDR3 extends over 13 amino acids. Germline V gives CDR1 SGHVS, CDR2 FNYEAQ. The V gene lost 5 bases and the J gene lost 6 bases, with 12 bases spanning the gap. The CDR3: CASSQGAGDTQYF. The CDR3, as DNA: TGTGCCAGCAGCCAAGGCGCGGGCGATACGCAGTATTTT.

The rearrangement joins TRBV30 to TRBJ2-3; a weak D match, TRBD2 (5 bases). There are 14 residues in the CDR3. The germline gives CDR1 GTSNPN, CDR2 SVGIG (reference sequence). Trimming shortened V by 8 bases and J by 0 bases, and 15 bases separated the two germline ends. CDR3 in amino acids: CAAARGGSTDTQYF. The CDR3 bases are TGTGCCGCGGCCCGCGGCGGGAGCACAGATACGCAGTATTTT.

The rearrangement links TRBV18 to TRBJ2-7, with a tentative D call TRBD1 (6 bases). V gave up 4 bases and J gave up 3 bases, with 10 bases separating them. This CDR3 has 13 amino acids. The germline gives CDR1 KGHSH, CDR2 LQKENI. CDR3 sequence: CASSRETGYEQYF. The DNA of the CDR3 is TGTGCCAGCTCACGGGAGACAGGCTACGAGCAGTACTTC.

V gene TRBV25-1 combines with J gene TRBJ2-7; TRBD2 matches 7 bases. The CDR3 is 15 residues long. The germline V gene encodes CDR1 MGHDK and CDR2 SYGVNS. Germline trimming cut 6 bases from V and 5 bases from J; bases unmatched to any gene: 13. The DNA for the CDR3 is TGTGCCAGCAGCGAAATACTGGGGGGGAGCGACGAGCAGTACTTC. Amino acid sequence: CASSEILGGSDEQYF.

The gene calls are TRBV9 and TRBJ2-6; 10 bases map to TRBD1. Trimming removed 0 bases from V and 0 bases from J; junction bases left unmatched: 9. The CDR3 is 20 residues long. Germline-derived CDR1 and CDR2 are SGDLS and YYNGEE. Written as DNA, the CDR3 is TGTGCCAGCAGCGTAGCAGTAAGGACAGGGGGTGCCTCTGGGGCCAACGTCCTGACTTTC. Residues: CASSVAVRTGGASGANVLTF.